This entry describes one T cell receptor (beta chain). In its sample, this clone was seen a few times. The target of this receptor is not known. One base away there is no much larger clone; base qualities are not given. The junction shows trimming of 5 bases on V and 5 bases on J, and the gene matches do not reach 10 bases of it. Looking up the germline V gene yields CDR1 SNHLY and CDR2 FYNNEI. The CDR3 covers 18 residues, taking in both the cysteine and the phenylalanine. Only the CDR3 DNA is retained, 54 bases long and in frame from the first base. The data derive from a study of coeliac disease (dated by TCRdb to 2022 to 2024). Regarding the study in general: Coeliac patients were classed as newly diagnosed active disease, refractory coeliac disease type I, or disease controlled by a gluten-free diet. High-resolution HLA typing was unavailable, so biased TRBV7-2 usage was queried as a proof of principle. Next-generation sequencing of rearranged TRB and TRG CDR3 regions was applied to small intestinal lymphocyte fractions from coeliac and non-coeliac patients. The study was aimed at characterising TR repertoires of small intestinal T cells in active, refractory type I and gluten-free-diet-treated coeliac disease. Of the 30 or so patients in the full study, approximately 22 had coeliac disease confirmed by serology and 8 were controls with non-small intestinal disorders. TRB sequencing succeeded for samples from just over 26 subjects, including 20 to 25 paired bulk unsorted intraepithelial and lamina propria cell samples.

The library was made by the immunoSEQ multiplex PCR assay. In a multiplexed PCR, the TR loci were amplified; reverse primers were designed against J gene segments, whereas forward primers were designed against V gene segments. The amplified CDR3 regions were sequenced using the Illumina HiSeq System. Per the source publication's procedure: Closely related reads were merged with a nearest-neighbour algorithm so that PCR and sequencing errors were removed and data were collapsed into unique sequences. Repertoires were summarised in terms of clonality and T cell density, with T cell density defined as TR molecules per amount of genomic DNA input. CDR3 amino acid sequences present in at least 80% of unsorted samples were defined as public TRs, and these public TRs were then tested for differential abundance between coeliac and control samples. Differences in clonality and density between disease groups were tested by Kruskal-Wallis tests, followed by Dunn post-tests. This is the immuneACCESS table as TCRdb keeps it, with only in-frame sequences that have V and J called. A part of the clones is gone; compared with another copy, unresolved V genes explain less than half, and the rest is unexplained. That table supplies the V and J calls and clone size; D and trimming were determined from the DNA. The sample yields about 4,300 clones; 50% to 75% were counted once. Approximately 16% of the sample rests with the top ten.

What the study reported, not specific to this receptor: For the most part, TRB repertoires were private, with most amino acid sequences found in only one sample, and V-gene usage showed no significant difference across disease groups. Cross-contamination between compartments was possible, because separating intraepithelial cells from lamina propria cells did not produce high-purity fractions. In the authors' view, the approach was unsuitable for unbiased detection of gliadin-specific T cells, since gliadin-specific T cells are scarce and rarely shared between patients. TRB and TRG repertoires of active coeliac intraepithelial and lamina propria samples showed lower clonality than controls, suggesting recruitment of diverse T cells.

Cells were frozen in aliquots of a few hundred thousand in DMSO/FBS in liquid nitrogen, and a single aliquot from each fraction was used for sequencing. Every one of the 30 patients in the study had endoscopy and a small intestinal biopsy. To release intraepithelial cells, biopsies were stirred at 37 degrees Celsius for one hour in RPMI containing EGTA, MgCl2 and 1% FBS. Genomic DNA was extracted from frozen unsorted cell fractions with the Qiagen DNeasy blood extraction kit. The TCR was taken from a human donor with active celiac disease. The sequenced material came from intraepithelial lymphocytes from the gut. The cell subset or site label corresponds to: intraepithelial cell (IEC) fraction of small intestinal biopsy. The rearrangement joined TRBV2 to TRBJ2-2, with TRBD2 identical over 14 junction bases. The CDR3 protein sequence reads: CASSQTSGRARGTGELFF. DNA sequence: TGTGCCAGCAGTCAGACTAGCGGGAGGGCCCGAGGTACCGGGGAGCTGTTTTTT.